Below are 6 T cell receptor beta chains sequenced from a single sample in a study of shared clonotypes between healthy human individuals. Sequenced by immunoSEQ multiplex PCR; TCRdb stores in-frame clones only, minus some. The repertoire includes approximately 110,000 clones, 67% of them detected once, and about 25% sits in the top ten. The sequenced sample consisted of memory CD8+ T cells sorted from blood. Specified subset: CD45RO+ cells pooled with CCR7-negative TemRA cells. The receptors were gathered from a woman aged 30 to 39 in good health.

The CDR3 reads CASSVKGQSWETQYF. The CDR3, as DNA: TGTGCCAGCAGTGTAAAAGGGCAATCTTGGGAGACCCAGTACTTC. J is TRBJ2-5 and V is TRBV6-5, with D unclear. Germline CDR1 MNHEY, CDR2 SVGAGI. The V end was cut by 5 bases, the J end by 5 bases, with 18 bases between. This CDR3 contains 15 residues.

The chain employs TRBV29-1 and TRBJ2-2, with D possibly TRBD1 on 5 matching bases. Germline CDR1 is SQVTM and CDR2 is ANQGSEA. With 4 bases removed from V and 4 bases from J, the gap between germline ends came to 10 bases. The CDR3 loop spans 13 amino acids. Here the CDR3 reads CSVGQSSTGELFF. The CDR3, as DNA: TGCAGCGTTGGACAGTCGAGCACCGGGGAGCTGTTTTTT.

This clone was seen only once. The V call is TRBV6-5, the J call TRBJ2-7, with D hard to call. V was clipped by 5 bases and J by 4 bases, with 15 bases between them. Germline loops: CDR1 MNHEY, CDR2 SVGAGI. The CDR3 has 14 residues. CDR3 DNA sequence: TGTGCCAGCAGTGGTAGTGATTGGACGTACGAGCAGTACTTC. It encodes CASSGSDWTYEQYF.

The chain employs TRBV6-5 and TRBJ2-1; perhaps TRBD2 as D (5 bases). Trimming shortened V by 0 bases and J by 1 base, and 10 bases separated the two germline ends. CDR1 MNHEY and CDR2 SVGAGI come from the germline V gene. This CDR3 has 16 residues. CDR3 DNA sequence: TGTGCCAGCAGTTACTCGGTCCAGCGGTCCTACAATGAGCAGTTCTTC. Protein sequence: CASSYSVQRSYNEQFF.

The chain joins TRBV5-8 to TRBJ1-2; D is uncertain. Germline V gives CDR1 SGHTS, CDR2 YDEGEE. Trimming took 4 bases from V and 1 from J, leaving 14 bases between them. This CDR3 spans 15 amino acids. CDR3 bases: TGTGCCAGCAGCCCAAATCAAGGATTTAACTATGGCTACACCTTC. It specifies CASSPNQGFNYGYTF.

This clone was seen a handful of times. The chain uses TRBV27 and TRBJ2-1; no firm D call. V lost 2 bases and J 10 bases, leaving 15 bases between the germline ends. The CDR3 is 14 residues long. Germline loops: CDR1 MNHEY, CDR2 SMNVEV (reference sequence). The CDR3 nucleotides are TGTGCCAGCAGTTTAAATGTTATGGGCAGAGAGCAGTTCTTC. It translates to CASSLNVMGREQFF.